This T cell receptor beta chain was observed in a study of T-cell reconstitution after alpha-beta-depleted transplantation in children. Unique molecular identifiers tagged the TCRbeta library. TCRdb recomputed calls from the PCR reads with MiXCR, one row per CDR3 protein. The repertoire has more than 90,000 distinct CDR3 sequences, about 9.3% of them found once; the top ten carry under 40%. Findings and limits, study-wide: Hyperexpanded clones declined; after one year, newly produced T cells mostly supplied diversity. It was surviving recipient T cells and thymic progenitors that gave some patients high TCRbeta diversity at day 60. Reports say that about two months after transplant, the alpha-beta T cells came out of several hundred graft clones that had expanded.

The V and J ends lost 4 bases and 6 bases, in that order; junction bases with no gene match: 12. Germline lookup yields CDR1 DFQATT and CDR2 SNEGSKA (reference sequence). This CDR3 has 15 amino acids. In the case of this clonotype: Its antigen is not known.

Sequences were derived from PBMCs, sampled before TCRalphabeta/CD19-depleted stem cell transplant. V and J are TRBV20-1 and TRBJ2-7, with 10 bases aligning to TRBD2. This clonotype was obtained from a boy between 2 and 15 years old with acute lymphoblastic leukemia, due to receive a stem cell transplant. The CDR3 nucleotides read TGCAGTGCTAAACGAGCGGGAGGGGTGACGGCCGAGCAGTACTTC. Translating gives CSAKRAGGVTAEQYF.